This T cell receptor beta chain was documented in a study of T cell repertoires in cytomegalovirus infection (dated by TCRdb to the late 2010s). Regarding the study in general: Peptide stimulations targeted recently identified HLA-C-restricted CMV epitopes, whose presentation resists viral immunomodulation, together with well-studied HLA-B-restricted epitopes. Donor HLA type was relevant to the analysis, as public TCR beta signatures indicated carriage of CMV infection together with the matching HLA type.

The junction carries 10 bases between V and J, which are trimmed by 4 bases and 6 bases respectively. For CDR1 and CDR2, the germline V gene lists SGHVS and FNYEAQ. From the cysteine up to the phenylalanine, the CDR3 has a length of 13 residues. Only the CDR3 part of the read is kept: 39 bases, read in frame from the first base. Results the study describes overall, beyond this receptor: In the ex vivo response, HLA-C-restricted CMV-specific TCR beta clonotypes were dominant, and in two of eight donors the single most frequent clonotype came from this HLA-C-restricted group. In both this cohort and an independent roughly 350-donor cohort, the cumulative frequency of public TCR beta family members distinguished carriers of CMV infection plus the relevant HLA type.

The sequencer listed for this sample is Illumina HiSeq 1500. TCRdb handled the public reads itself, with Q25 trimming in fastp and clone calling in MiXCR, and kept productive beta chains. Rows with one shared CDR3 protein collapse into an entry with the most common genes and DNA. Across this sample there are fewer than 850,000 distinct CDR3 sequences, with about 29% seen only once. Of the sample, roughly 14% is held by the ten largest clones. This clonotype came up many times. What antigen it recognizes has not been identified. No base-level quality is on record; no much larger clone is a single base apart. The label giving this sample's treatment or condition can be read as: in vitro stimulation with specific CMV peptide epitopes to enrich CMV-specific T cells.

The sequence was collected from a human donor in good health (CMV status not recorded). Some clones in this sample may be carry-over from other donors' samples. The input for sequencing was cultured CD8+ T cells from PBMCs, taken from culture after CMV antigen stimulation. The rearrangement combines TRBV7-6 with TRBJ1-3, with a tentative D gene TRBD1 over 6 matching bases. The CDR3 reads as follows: CASSSPGANTIYF. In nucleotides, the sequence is TGTGCCAGCAGCTCCCCAGGGGCAAACACCATATATTTT.